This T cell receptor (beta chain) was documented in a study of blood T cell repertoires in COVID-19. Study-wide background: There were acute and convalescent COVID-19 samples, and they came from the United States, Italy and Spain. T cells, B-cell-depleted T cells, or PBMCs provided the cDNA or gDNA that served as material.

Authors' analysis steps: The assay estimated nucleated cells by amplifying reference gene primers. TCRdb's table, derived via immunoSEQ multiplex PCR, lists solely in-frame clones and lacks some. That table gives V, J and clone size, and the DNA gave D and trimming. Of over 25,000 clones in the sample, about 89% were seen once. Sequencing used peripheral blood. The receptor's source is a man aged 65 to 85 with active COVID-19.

DNA of the CDR3: TGTGCCAGCAGTTTAGGAGAGATGCAGTATTTT. It yields the protein CASSLGEMQYF. This chain links TRBV28 with TRBJ2-3, with D unclear. The CDR3 is 11 residues long. The germline V gene has CDR1 MDHEN and CDR2 SYDVKM. Trimming removed 2 bases at V and 11 bases at J, with 8 bases between.